This T cell receptor beta chain originates from a study of Graves' ophthalmopathy and Graves' hyperthyroidism. Only newly diagnosed hyperthyroidism patients aged 18 to 65, with under 2 months' duration, were enrolled. The diagnosis was founded upon clinical symptoms, serum thyroxine, TRAb, thyroid ultrasound and orbital computed tomography. Germline CDR1 reads MNHEY; CDR2 reads SVGEGT. CDR3 size: 15 residues. The germline V and J ends were trimmed by 2 bases and 1 base, with 9 bases remaining between them. This clonotype came up many times. From RNA, the CDR3 regions of TCR beta chains were amplified and sequenced. An opening RT-PCR round employed HTBI primers and preceded a second-round multiplex PCR. MiXCR, run by TCRdb on the multiplex PCR reads, gives a single entry per CDR3 protein. The sample contains about 620,000 distinct CDR3 sequences, 22% of which appear only once.

J is TRBJ1-3 and V is TRBV6-2 or TRBV6-3; perhaps TRBD1 as D (5 bases). The clonotype originates from a woman between 18 and 30 years old with stable Graves' hyperthyroidism. Some clones in this sample may be carry-over from other donors' samples. Source material: peripheral blood. CDR3 protein: CASSYPQGSGNTIYF. In DNA, the CDR3 is TGTGCCAGCAGTTACCCCCAGGGATCTGGAAACACCATATATTTT.